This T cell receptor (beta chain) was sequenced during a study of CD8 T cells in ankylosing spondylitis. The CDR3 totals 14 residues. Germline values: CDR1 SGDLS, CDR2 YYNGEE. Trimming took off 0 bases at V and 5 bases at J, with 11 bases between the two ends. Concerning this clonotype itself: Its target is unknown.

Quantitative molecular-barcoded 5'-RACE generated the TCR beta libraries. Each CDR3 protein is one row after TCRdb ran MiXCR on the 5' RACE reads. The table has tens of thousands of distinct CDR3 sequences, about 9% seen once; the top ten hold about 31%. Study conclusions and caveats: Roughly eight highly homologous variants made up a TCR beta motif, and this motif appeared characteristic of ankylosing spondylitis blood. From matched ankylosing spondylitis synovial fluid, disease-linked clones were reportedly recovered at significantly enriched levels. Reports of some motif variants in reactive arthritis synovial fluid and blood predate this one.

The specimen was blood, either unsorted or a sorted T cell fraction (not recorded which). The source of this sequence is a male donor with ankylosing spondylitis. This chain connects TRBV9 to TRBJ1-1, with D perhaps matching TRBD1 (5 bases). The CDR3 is CASSVASGGTEAFF. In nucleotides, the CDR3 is TGTGCCAGCAGCGTAGCTTCGGGGGGAACTGAAGCTTTCTTT.